The 8 T cell receptor beta chains in this list originate from one sample, sequenced in a study of monozygotic twins with inflammatory bowel disease (dated by TCRdb to 2018 to 2020). Preparation of the library involved 5' RACE. The instrument was an Illumina HiSeq 2500. After the reads were reprocessed by TCRdb, one entry was made per CDR3 protein sequence, with no DNA. The sample's own table lists about 450,000 distinct CDR3 sequences. The ten largest clones take up about 2.2% of the sample. The material sequenced was blood. The receptors were sampled from a human donor with ulcerative colitis or Crohn's disease, or a healthy co-twin of an affected twin (not recorded which).

The genes are TRBV18 and TRBJ2-3. Germline values: CDR1 KGHSH, CDR2 LQKENI. The CDR3 is 15 amino acids. The CDR3 protein is CASSPFLGITDTQYF.

J is TRBJ2-3 and V is TRBV6-5; TCRdb names TRBD2, which stays unverified in the absence of DNA. CDR1 is MNHEY, CDR2 SVGAGI, per germline. This CDR3 region has 16 residues. The CDR3 is CASSYSRAGGMDTQYF.

The chain joins TRBV6-1 to TRBJ1-1. The CDR3 is made up of 13 amino acids. CDR1 and CDR2 (germline): MNHNS, SASEGT. CDR3 in amino acids: CASSEEEGAEAFF.

The rearrangement joins TRBV10-3 to TRBJ2-2; with no DNA, the TCRdb D assignment of TRBD2 cannot be verified. This CDR3 is 15 amino acids long. Germline V gives CDR1 ENHRY, CDR2 SYGVKD. The CDR3 protein is CAIKRTSGNTGELFF.

This sequence joins TRBV19 and TRBJ1-1; TCRdb's assignment of TRBD1 cannot be checked, as there is no DNA. Germline lookup yields CDR1 LNHDA and CDR2 SQIVND (reference sequence). CDR3 size: 16 residues. The CDR3 reads CASSTDRARLVTEAFF.

This chain joins TRBV2 and TRBJ2-1; TCRdb gives TRBD1 as the D gene, but with no DNA this cannot be confirmed. The CDR3 has 15 residues. Germline V gene sequence: CDR1 SNHLY, CDR2 FYNNEI. The CDR3 sequence: CASSEVGGVYNEQFF.

V usage is TRBV7-3 and J usage is TRBJ2-7. This CDR3 has 13 amino acids. Germline loops: CDR1 SGHTA, CDR2 FQGTGA. CDR3 in amino acids: CASSFRRGGEQYF. Full variable domain (rest looked up from reference TRBV7-3 and TRBJ2-7): GAGVSQTPSNKVTEKGKYVELRCDPISGHTALYWYRQSLGQGPEFLIYFQGTGAADDSGLPNDRFFAVRPEGSVSTLKIQRTERGDSAVYLCASSFRRGGEQYFGPGTRLTVT.

This rearrangement joins TRBV7-9 to TRBJ2-7; TCRdb returns TRBD1, unconfirmable since there is no DNA. The V gene's germline CDR1 is SEHNR and CDR2 FQNEAQ (reference sequence). This CDR3 comprises 12 residues. This chain's CDR3 is CASSFGGAEQYF.